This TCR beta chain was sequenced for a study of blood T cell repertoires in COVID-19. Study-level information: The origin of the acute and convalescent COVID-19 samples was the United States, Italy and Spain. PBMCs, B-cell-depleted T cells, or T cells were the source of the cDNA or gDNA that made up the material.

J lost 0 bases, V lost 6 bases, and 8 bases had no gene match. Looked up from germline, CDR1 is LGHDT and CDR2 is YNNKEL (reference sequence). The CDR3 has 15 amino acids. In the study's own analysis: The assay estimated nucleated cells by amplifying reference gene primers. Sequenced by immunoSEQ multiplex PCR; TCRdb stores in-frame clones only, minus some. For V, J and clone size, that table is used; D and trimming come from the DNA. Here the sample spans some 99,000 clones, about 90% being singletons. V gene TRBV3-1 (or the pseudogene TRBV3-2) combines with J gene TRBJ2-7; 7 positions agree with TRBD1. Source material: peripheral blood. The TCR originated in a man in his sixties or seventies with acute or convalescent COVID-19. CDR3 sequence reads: CASRLGQAASYEQYF. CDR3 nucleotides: TGTGCCAGCAGACTTGGACAGGCTGCCTCCTACGAGCAGTACTTC.